This T cell receptor (beta chain) was retrieved from a study of blood T cell repertoires in COVID-19. Study as a whole: T cells, B-cell-depleted T cells, or PBMCs provided the cDNA or gDNA that served as material.

Here immunoSEQ multiplex PCR was the method, and the copy in TCRdb shows in-frame clones only, minus some. Of tens of thousands of clones listed, 75% to 90% were seen once; the top ten hold roughly 8.3%. The origin of this receptor is a woman in her 70s with active COVID-19. Sequenced input: peripheral blood.

CDR3 nucleotide sequence: TGTGCCAGTAGTATAGTCAAGACAGGGGAAAGATCGGCTTTCTTT. It specifies CASSIVKTGERSAFF. The rearrangement uses TRBV19 and TRBJ1-1, with 8 bases matching TRBD1. This CDR3 is built from 15 residues. J gave up 11 bases and V 1 base, and 12 bases lay outside the gene matches. CDR1 and CDR2 (germline): LNHDA, SQIVND (reference sequence).